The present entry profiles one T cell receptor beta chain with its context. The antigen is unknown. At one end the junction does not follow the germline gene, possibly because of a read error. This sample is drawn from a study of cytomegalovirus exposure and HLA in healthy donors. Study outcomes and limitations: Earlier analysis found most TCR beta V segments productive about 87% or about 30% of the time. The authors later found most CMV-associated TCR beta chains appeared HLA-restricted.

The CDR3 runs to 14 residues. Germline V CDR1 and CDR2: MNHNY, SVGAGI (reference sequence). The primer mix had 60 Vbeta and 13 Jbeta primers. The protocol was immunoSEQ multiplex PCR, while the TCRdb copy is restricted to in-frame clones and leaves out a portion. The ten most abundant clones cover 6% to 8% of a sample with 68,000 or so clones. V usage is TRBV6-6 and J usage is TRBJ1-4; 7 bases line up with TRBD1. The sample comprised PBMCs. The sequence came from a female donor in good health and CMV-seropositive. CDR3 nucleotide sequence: TGTGTCAGCAGGACGACAGGGAAAAATGAAAAACTGTTTTTT. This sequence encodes CVSRTTGKNEKLFF.